This TCR beta chain was observed in a study of vaccination and CD4 T cells after COVID-19. Study-wide context: Post-COVID specimens were obtained a median around 100 days after diagnosis (range 35 to 161). The stimulus for the cells was overlapping spike peptides derived from SARS-CoV-2, HCoV-NL63, HCoV-OC43 and HCoV-229E.

This clonotype was counted a few times. Antigen: not known. The CDR3 totals 13 residues. Per the germline V gene, CDR1 is DFQATT and CDR2 is SNEGSKA (reference sequence). Trimming pared 6 bases from V and 3 bases from J, leaving 14 bases between. An Oncomine TCR Beta short-read assay was used to sequence the DNA from cultured CD4+ T cells. One entry per CDR3 protein, called by TCRdb with MiXCR from the PCR reads. The sample has some 20,000 distinct CDR3 sequences; 45% to 50% are singletons. Documented treatment: roughly 11-day PBMC culture with coronavirus spike peptide pools or control peptides (ViraFEST assay). Positive PCR dates covered March to December 2020, before US Alpha, Beta and Delta variants.

The rearrangement uses TRBV20-1 and TRBJ2-5; the D gene could be TRBD1 or TRBD2 (5 bases each). Sequencing used cultured CD4+ T cells from blood. The origin of this receptor is a human donor with COVID-19. For the CDR3, the DNA is TGCAGTGCGCACCGGGACCCCAAAGAGACCCAGTACTTC. It specifies CSAHRDPKETQYF.